The 28 T cell receptor beta chains presented below share a single source sample, sequenced in a study of blood T cells in healthy people across ages. For the second PCR, which ran for about 6 to 11 cycles, a sample-barcoded 5' primer and a J-beta primer mix were used. Using its own MiXCR run on the 5' RACE reads, TCRdb lists one record per CDR3 protein. Here the sample spans hundreds of thousands of distinct CDR3 sequences, about 54% being singletons. The sample was blood. The receptors were gathered from a man aged 55 to 70 in good health.

V usage is TRBV2 and J usage is TRBJ2-3, with 9 bases identical to TRBD1. Trimming cost V 3 bases and J 1 base; bases outside gene matches: 2. This CDR3 spans 15 amino acids. Germline V gene sequence: CDR1 SNHLY, CDR2 FYNNEI. CDR3 sequence: CASSDRQGGTDTQYF. The CDR3, as DNA: TGTGCCAGCAGTGACCGACAGGGGGGCACAGATACGCAGTATTTT.

This rearrangement joins TRBV20-1 to TRBJ2-1; D ambiguous. There are 14 residues in the CDR3. V lost 1 base and J 2 bases, leaving 9 bases between the germline ends. Germline assignment: CDR1 DFQATT and CDR2 SNEGSKA (reference sequence). The DNA of the CDR3 is TGCAGTGCTAGAGCCCTTGTGCCCTACAATGAGCAGTTCTTC. Translated, it gives CSARALVPYNEQFF.

This clonotype appeared a single time. The rearrangement links TRBV18 to TRBJ2-4; D may be TRBD1 (6 bases). The J call may be wrong; the DNA end is better matched by TRBJ2-7. Germline-derived CDR1 and CDR2 are KGHSH and LQKENI. The CDR3 spans 16 residues. CDR3 in amino acids: CASSPLGTQTTYEQYF. The CDR3 DNA is TGTGCCAGCTCACCACTCGGGACACAAACGACTTACGAGCAGTACTTC.

This CDR3 is CSVAPWVSNEQFF. In nucleotides, the CDR3 is TGCAGCGTGGCCCCCTGGGTTTCCAATGAGCAGTTCTTC. The chain couples TRBV29-1 to TRBJ2-1, with unresolved D. V was clipped by 6 bases and J by 6 bases, with 15 bases between them. From germline, CDR1 is SQVTM and CDR2 ANQGSEA. This CDR3 spans 13 amino acids.

The V and J genes are TRBV5-1 and TRBJ1-6, with D possibly being TRBD1 (5 bases). Trimming pared 2 bases from V and 7 bases from J, leaving 13 bases between. This CDR3 comprises 15 residues. Per germline, CDR1 SGHRS and CDR2 YFSETQ. The CDR3 sequence is CASSLRQGRNSPLHF. CDR3 in DNA: TGCGCCAGCAGCTTACGGCAGGGTCGGAATTCACCCCTCCACTTT.

The V and J genes are TRBV5-4 and TRBJ2-5, with 7 bases fitting TRBD1. Germline V gene lookup returns CDR1 SGHNT and CDR2 YYREEE (reference sequence). The V and J ends lost 3 bases and 3 bases, in that order; junction bases with no gene match: 5. This CDR3 spans 14 amino acids. The CDR3 DNA reads as TGTGCCAGCAGCTCGTATACAGGGGAAGAGACCCAGTACTTC. This gives the protein CASSSYTGEETQYF.

The sample holds a few counts of this clonotype. V is TRBV7-2 and J is TRBJ2-3; the D gene is possibly TRBD1 (5 bases). Trimming took 8 bases from V and 6 from J, leaving 15 bases between them. Germline loops: CDR1 SGHTA, CDR2 FQGNSA. The CDR3 extends over 13 amino acids. The CDR3 DNA is TGTGCCAGCTCCTTAGGGGTAGGGGATACGCAGTATTTT. It codes for CASSLGVGDTQYF.

The rearrangement joins TRBV11-2 to TRBJ2-7; D might be TRBD1 (6 bases). The assigned J gene may be wrong: the sequence end matches TRBJ2-5 better. The CDR3 is made up of 13 amino acids. CDR1 is SGHAT and CDR2 is FQNNGV in the germline V gene. CDR3 residues: CASSEGVGETQYF. The DNA of the CDR3 is TGTGCCAGCAGCGAGGGGGTTGGGGAGACCCAGTACTTC.

V and J are TRBV29-1 and TRBJ2-7; a possible D gene is TRBD1 (6 bases). Germline values: CDR1 SQVTM, CDR2 ANQGSEA. The CDR3 spans 14 residues. V shed 0 bases and J shed 7 bases, with 16 bases lying between them. CDR3 coding DNA: TGCAGCGTTGAAGATGATAGGGGGTCTGGGGAGCAGTACTTC. Translating gives CSVEDDRGSGEQYF.

The J gene is TRBJ2-3, the V gene TRBV19; D perhaps matches TRBD2 (6 bases). Trimming stripped 6 bases from V and 1 base from J, with 14 bases between. The CDR3 consists of 15 residues. Germline values: CDR1 LNHDA, CDR2 SQIVND (reference sequence). The CDR3 bases are TGTGCCAGTAGCGACTGGGTAGCGGGCACAGATACGCAGTATTTT. This translates into CASSDWVAGTDTQYF.

The genes are TRBV4-1 and TRBJ2-6, with D perhaps matching TRBD2 (5 bases). Germline V gives CDR1 MGHRA, CDR2 YSYEKL. The CDR3 spans 15 residues. V lost 0 bases and J 7 bases, leaving 10 bases between the germline ends. The CDR3 sequence is CASSQDGGEANVLTF. CDR3 bases: TGCGCCAGCAGCCAAGATGGAGGTGAAGCCAACGTCCTGACTTTC.

This chain links TRBV7-9 with TRBJ2-2; 11 bases line up with TRBD1. This CDR3 has 16 amino acids. Germline V gene sequence: CDR1 SEHNR, CDR2 FQNEAQ (reference sequence). J lost 2 bases, V lost 7 bases, and 6 bases had no gene match. CDR3 in amino acids: CASMIGTGGNTGELFF. Written as DNA, the CDR3 is TGTGCCAGCATGATTGGGACAGGGGGAAACACCGGGGAGCTGTTTTTT. Full variable domain (remainder filled in from reference TRBV7-9 and TRBJ2-2): DTGVSQNPRHKITKRGQNVTFRCDPISEHNRLYWYRQTLGQGPEFLTYFQNEAQLEKSRLLSDRFSAERPKGSFSTLEIQRTEQGDSAMYLCASMIGTGGNTGELFFGEGSRLTVL.

The V call is TRBV19, the J call TRBJ2-5, with a tentative D call TRBD1 (5 bases). Deletions cut 8 bases from V and 7 bases from J, with 20 bases between. The germline gives CDR1 LNHDA, CDR2 SQIVND (reference sequence). This CDR3 has 14 amino acids. The CDR3 bases are TGTGCCAGTGGCCGGCAGGGCCCAGTGGGGACCCAGTACTTC. Amino acid sequence: CASGRQGPVGTQYF.

On this clonotype itself: No conserved phenylalanine or tryptophan is present at the end of the CDR3, so a read error is the likely explanation. This chain joins TRBV6-5 and TRBJ2-5; D is ambiguous. Germline assignment: CDR1 MNHEY and CDR2 SVGAGI. CDR3 length: 12 amino acids. V was cut by 6 bases and J by 0 bases, with 5 bases left in between. This CDR3 is CASRTNQETQYV. DNA for the CDR3: TGTGCCAGCAGAACTAACCAAGAGACCCAGTACGTC.

V and J are TRBV12-3 or TRBV12-4 and TRBJ2-7; 7 bases line up with TRBD1. Losses at the gene ends were 0 bases for V and 3 bases for J; bases not matched to a gene: 5. The CDR3 extends over 15 amino acids. The CDR3 bases are TGTGCCAGCAGTTTAGCGTCTCAGGGGGACTACGAGCAGTACTTC. Encoded protein: CASSLASQGDYEQYF.

The V and J genes are TRBV18 and TRBJ2-1; 15 bases match TRBD2. The CDR3 contains 21 residues. V shed 5 bases and J 6 bases; nucleotides not matched to a gene: 20. The germline V gene has CDR1 KGHSH and CDR2 LQKENI. CDR3 loop: CASSTRQITQGLAGGLNEQFF. DNA for the CDR3: TGTGCCAGCTCAACTCGACAGATTACCCAGGGACTAGCGGGGGGTCTCAATGAGCAGTTCTTC.

This rearrangement joins TRBV6-2 or TRBV6-3 to TRBJ1-6; no clear D. Trimming cost V 5 bases and J 2 bases, with 10 bases left between them. Germline lookup yields CDR1 MNHEY and CDR2 SVGEGT. This CDR3 has 15 amino acids. CDR3 in DNA: TGTGCCAGCAGTACCGGGTCACCCTATAATTCACCCCTCCACTTT. It codes for CASSTGSPYNSPLHF.

In its sample, this clonotype was seen a few times. The chain joins TRBV10-3 to TRBJ2-3; TRBD2 agrees at 7 bases. This CDR3 contains 15 residues. Germline values: CDR1 ENHRY, CDR2 SYGVKD. Trimming cost V 7 bases and J 0 bases; bases outside gene matches: 7. In DNA form, the CDR3 reads TGTGCCATCATGAGAGCTAGCGGAAGCACAGATACGCAGTATTTT. Translating gives CAIMRASGSTDTQYF.

This clonotype has a handful of counts. Here the CDR3 DNA reads TGTGCCAGCAGACGGGCCACGGAGCGGGGGCCCCTGCAGTATTTT. Amino acids: CASRRATERGPLQYF. The J gene is TRBJ2-3, the V gene TRBV2, with 8 nucleotides matching TRBD2. V gave up 6 bases and J gave up 11 bases; unmatched junction bases: 16. Germline-derived CDR1 and CDR2 are SNHLY and FYNNEI. The length of the CDR3 is 15 residues. The full variable domain, completed using reference TRBV2 and TRBJ2-3, is EPEVTQTPSHQVTQMGQEVILRCVPISNHLYFYWYRQILGQKVEFLVSFYNNEISEKSEIFDDQFSVERPDGSNFTLKIRSTKLEDSAMYFCASRRATERGPLQYFGPGTRLTVL.

The genes are TRBV4-2 and TRBJ1-2, with 7 bases matching TRBD1. The CDR3 is 16 residues long. In germline, CDR1 is LGHNA, CDR2 YNFKEQ. Trimming cost V 0 bases and J 6 bases; bases outside gene matches: 10. The CDR3 region has the DNA TGTGCCAGCAGCCAAGATGAGGGACAGCAAGCCCATGGCTACACCTTC. The encoded protein is CASSQDEGQQAHGYTF.

The chain carries TRBV3-1 and TRBJ1-2; tentatively, D is TRBD1 (5 bases). Germline V lookup: CDR1 LGHDT, CDR2 YNNKEL (reference sequence). This CDR3 has 17 amino acids. The V gene lost 0 bases and the J gene lost 5 bases, with 19 bases spanning the gap. This CDR3 is CASSQDRGRGQGYGYTF. The CDR3 DNA sequence: TGTGCCAGCAGCCAAGATCGGGGCCGAGGGCAGGGATATGGCTACACCTTC.

The chain carries TRBV6-1 and TRBJ1-6; D remains ambiguous. V was cut by 1 base and J by 7 bases, with 20 bases left in between. The V gene's germline CDR1 is MNHNS and CDR2 SASEGT. The CDR3 runs to 18 residues. For the CDR3, the DNA is TGTGCCAGCAGTGAAGTACCCACATTTGGCAGCCAGAATTCACCCCTCCACTTT. Residues: CASSEVPTFGSQNSPLHF.

V is TRBV5-6 and J is TRBJ2-4; D is perhaps TRBD1 (6 bases). The DNA end is more similar to TRBJ2-7, so the J call may be wrong. The CDR3 consists of 16 residues. Germline assignment: CDR1 SGHDT and CDR2 YYEEEE. This CDR3 is CASSLRAGTPLYEQYF. In nucleotides, the CDR3 is TGTGCCAGCAGCTTGAGGGCCGGGACACCACTATACGAGCAGTACTTC.

The chain has TRBV20-1 and TRBJ2-7, with a weak D call TRBD1 (5 bases). Germline V gene sequence: CDR1 DFQATT, CDR2 SNEGSKA (reference sequence). Trimming took off 6 bases at V and 0 bases at J, with 12 bases between the two ends. The CDR3 spans 13 residues. In DNA form, the CDR3 reads TGCAGTGCGCCCAAAGACAGCTCCTACGAGCAGTACTTC. Translated, it gives CSAPKDSSYEQYF.

The V call is TRBV28, the J call TRBJ2-1, with TRBD2 identical over 8 bases. V lost 5 bases and J lost 8; bases outside the gene matches: 11. The CDR3 contains 15 residues. In germline, CDR1 is MDHEN, CDR2 SYDVKM. CDR3 in amino acids: CASSGRTSYPDEQFF. The CDR3 DNA reads as TGTGCCAGCAGTGGAAGGACTAGCTATCCCGATGAGCAGTTCTTC.

The rearrangement joins TRBV7-2 to TRBJ2-1; D possibly corresponds to TRBD2 (5 bases). Germline V gives CDR1 SGHTA, CDR2 FQGNSA. V was pared by 3 bases and J by 3 bases, with 9 bases between. The CDR3 extends over 14 amino acids. The CDR3 region is CASSFQRSYNEQFF. For the CDR3, the DNA is TGTGCCAGCAGCTTCCAGCGGAGCTACAATGAGCAGTTCTTC.

The V and J genes are TRBV6-1 and TRBJ2-1; TRBD2 aligns across 7 bases. The CDR3 contains 14 residues. With 2 bases clipped from V and 9 bases from J, the junction kept 7 bases outside the gene matches. Germline CDR1 and CDR2: MNHNS and SASEGT. The chain's CDR3 is CASSEPPGLREQFF. DNA of the CDR3: TGTGCCAGCAGTGAACCGCCGGGACTACGTGAGCAGTTCTTC.

This clonotype has more than one count but fewer than ten. The V gene is TRBV3-1, the J gene TRBJ2-7; no clear D gene. Trimming pared 0 bases from V and 6 bases from J, leaving 6 bases between. Per germline, CDR1 LGHDT and CDR2 YNNKEL (reference sequence). This CDR3 is built from 12 residues. This CDR3 reads CASSQDWGEQYF. CDR3 bases: TGTGCCAGCAGCCAAGATTGGGGCGAGCAGTACTTC.